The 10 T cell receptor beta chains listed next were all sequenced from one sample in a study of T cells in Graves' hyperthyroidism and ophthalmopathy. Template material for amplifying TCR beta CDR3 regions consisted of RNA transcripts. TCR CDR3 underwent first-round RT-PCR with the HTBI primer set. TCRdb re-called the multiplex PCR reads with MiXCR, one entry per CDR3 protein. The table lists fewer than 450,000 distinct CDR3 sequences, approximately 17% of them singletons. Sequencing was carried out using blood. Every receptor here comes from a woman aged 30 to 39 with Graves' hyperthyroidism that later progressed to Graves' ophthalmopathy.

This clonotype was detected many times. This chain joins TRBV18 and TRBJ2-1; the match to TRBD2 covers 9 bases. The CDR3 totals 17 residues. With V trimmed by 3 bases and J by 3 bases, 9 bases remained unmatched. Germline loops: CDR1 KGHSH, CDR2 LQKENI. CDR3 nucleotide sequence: TGTGCCAGCTCACCCGTACTTCTAGCGGGGATCTACAATGAGCAGTTCTTC. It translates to CASSPVLLAGIYNEQFF.

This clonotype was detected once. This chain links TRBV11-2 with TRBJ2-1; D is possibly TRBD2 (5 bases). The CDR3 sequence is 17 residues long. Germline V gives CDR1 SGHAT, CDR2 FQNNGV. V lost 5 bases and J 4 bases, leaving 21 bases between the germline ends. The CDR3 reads CASSGRGEGPAYNEQFF. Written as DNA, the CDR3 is TGTGCCAGCAGCGGACGCGGCGAGGGCCCCGCTTACAATGAGCAGTTCTTC. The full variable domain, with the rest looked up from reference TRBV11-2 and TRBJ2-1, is EAGVAQSPRYKIIEKRQSVAFWCNPISGHATLYWYQQILGQGPKLLIQFQNNGVVDDSQLPKDRFSAERLKGVDSTLKIQPAKLEDSAVYLCASSGRGEGPAYNEQFFGPGTRLTVL.

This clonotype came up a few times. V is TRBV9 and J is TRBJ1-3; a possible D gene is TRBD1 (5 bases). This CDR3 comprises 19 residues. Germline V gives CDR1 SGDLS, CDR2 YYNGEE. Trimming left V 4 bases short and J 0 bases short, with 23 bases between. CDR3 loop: CASSRRRDGAIYSGNTIYF. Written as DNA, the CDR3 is TGTGCCAGCAGCCGTCGACGGGACGGCGCCATTTACTCTGGAAACACCATATATTTT.

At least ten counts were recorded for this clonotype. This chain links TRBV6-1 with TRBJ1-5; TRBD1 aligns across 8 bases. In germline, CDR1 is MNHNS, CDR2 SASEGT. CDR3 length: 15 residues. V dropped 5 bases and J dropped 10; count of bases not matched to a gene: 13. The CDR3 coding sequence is TGTGCCAGCAGTACCTACACAGGGGGAAATGATCCCCAGCATTTT. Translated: CASSTYTGGNDPQHF.

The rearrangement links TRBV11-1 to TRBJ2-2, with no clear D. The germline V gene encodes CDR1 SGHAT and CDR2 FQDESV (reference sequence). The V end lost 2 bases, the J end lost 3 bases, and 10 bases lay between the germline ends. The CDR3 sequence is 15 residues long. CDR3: CASSLTQSHTGELFF. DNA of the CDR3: TGTGCCAGCAGCTTAACACAGTCCCACACCGGGGAGCTGTTTTTT.

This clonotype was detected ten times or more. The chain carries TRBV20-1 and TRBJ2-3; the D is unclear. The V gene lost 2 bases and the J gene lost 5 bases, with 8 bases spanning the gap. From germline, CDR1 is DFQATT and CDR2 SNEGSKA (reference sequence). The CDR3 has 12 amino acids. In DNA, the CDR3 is TGCAGTGCTAGATATTTGGGAGATACGCAGTATTTT. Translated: CSARYLGDTQYF.

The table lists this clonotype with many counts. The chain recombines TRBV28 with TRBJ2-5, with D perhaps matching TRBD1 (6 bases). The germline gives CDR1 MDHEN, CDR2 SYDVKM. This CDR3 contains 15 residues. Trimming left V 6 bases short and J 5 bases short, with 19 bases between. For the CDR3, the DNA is TGTGCCAGCAGATCGACAGGCTCCGGGCGGGAGACCCAGTACTTC. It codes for CASRSTGSGRETQYF.

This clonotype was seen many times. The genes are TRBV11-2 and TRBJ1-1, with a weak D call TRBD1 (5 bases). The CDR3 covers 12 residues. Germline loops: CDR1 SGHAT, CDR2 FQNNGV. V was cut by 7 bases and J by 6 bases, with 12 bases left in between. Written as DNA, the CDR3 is TGTGCCAGCACCCTGGGACCATCTGAAGCTTTCTTT. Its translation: CASTLGPSEAFF.

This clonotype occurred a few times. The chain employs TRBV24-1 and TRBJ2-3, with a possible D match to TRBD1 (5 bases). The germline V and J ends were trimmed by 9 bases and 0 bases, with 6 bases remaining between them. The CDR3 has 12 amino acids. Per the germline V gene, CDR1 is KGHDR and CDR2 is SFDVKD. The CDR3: CATQGSTDTQYF. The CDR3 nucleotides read TGTGCCACCCAGGGTAGCACAGATACGCAGTATTTT.

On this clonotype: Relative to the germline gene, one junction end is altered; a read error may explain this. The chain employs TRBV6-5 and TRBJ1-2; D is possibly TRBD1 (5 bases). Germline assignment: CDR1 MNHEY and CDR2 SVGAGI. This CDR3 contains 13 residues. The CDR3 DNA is TGTGCCCGCAGTTACGGCAGGGTCTATGGCTACACCTTC. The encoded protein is CARSYGRVYGYTF.